The 12 T cell receptor beta chains presented below share a single source sample, sequenced in a study of T cell changes during pregnancy in multiple sclerosis. Produced via immunoSEQ multiplex PCR; TCRdb's table is partial and in-frame only. The sample has about 77,000 clones, about 88% seen once; the top ten hold 1.5% to 2%. Material: peripheral blood, obtained before pregnancy. The receptor source for this set is a female donor with multiple sclerosis, enrolled in a pregnancy study.

This chain uses TRBV9 with TRBJ2-1; a possible D gene is TRBD2 (6 bases). The CDR3 sequence is 17 residues long. The germline CDR1 and CDR2 sequences are SGDLS and YYNGEE. Trimming removed 0 bases from V and 9 bases from J, with 22 bases in between. CDR3 DNA sequence: TGTGCCAGCAGCGTAGGCCTACTAGCAACCAGCTTGGGTGAGCAGTTCTTC. It encodes CASSVGLLATSLGEQFF.

V is TRBV30 and J is TRBJ1-3; D is perhaps TRBD1 (5 bases). Trimming took off 0 bases at V and 2 bases at J, with 14 bases between the two ends. The CDR3 consists of 16 residues. CDR1 GTSNPN and CDR2 SVGIG come from the germline V gene (reference sequence). Here the CDR3 reads CAWSVRQPLAGNTIYF. The DNA of the CDR3 is TGTGCCTGGAGTGTACGACAGCCTTTGGCTGGAAACACCATATATTTT.

This clone was recorded only once. The chain recombines TRBV28 with TRBJ2-1; 12 bases align to TRBD2. CDR1 and CDR2 (germline): MDHEN, SYDVKM. The V gene end was trimmed by 5 bases and the J gene end by 3 bases; junction bases not matched to a gene: 5. The CDR3 sequence is 16 residues long. The CDR3 protein is CASSPSGGDHYNEQFF. The CDR3, as DNA: TGTGCCAGCAGTCCTAGCGGGGGGGACCACTACAATGAGCAGTTCTTC.

The V and J genes are TRBV6-6 and TRBJ1-6; 8 bases match TRBD1. CDR1 and CDR2 (germline): MNHNY, SVGAGI (reference sequence). Trimming took 4 bases from V and 10 from J; bases not matched to a gene: 6. This CDR3 region has 14 residues. The CDR3 sequence: CASSFDRGRSPLHF. The CDR3 coding sequence is TGTGCCAGCAGTTTCGACAGGGGTCGATCACCCCTCCACTTT.

The chain carries TRBV7-9 and TRBJ2-1, with D hard to call. Germline lookup yields CDR1 SEHNR and CDR2 FQNEAQ (reference sequence). Trimming took off 4 bases at V and 12 bases at J, with 19 bases between the two ends. CDR3 length equals 14 residues. The DNA for the CDR3 is TGTGCCAGCAGCTCGACCTCCCTTGTTCAGGCGCAGTTCTTC. Protein sequence: CASSSTSLVQAQFF.

Here the CDR3 DNA reads TGTGCCAGCAGTTATTTCATGGGATGGGGAGTGTCGACAGATACGCAGTATTTT. As protein: CASSYFMGWGVSTDTQYF. This chain uses TRBV6-7 with TRBJ2-3; perhaps TRBD2 as D (5 bases). TRBV6-7 is recorded as an ORF, its role being uncertain. With 3 bases removed from V and 3 bases from J, the gap between germline ends came to 22 bases. The CDR3 runs to 18 residues.

The rearrangement joins TRBV7-9 to TRBJ2-1, with 7 positions matching TRBD1. V shed 7 bases and J 1 base; nucleotides not matched to a gene: 1. Germline V gene sequence: CDR1 SEHNR, CDR2 FQNEAQ (reference sequence). The CDR3 totals 13 residues. The CDR3 DNA reads as TGTGCCAGCACACAGGGGTCCTACAATGAGCAGTTCTTC. Protein: CASTQGSYNEQFF.

The J gene is TRBJ1-2, the V gene TRBV5-1; tentative D call: TRBD1 (5 bases). Deletions cut 2 bases from V and 4 bases from J, with 12 bases between. CDR1 is SGHRS and CDR2 is YFSETQ in the germline V gene. This CDR3 is 14 amino acids long. CDR3 in DNA: TGCGCCAGCAGCTTACCGCAGGGTCCCTATGGCTACACCTTC. Its protein product is CASSLPQGPYGYTF.

In its sample, this clone was seen once. V is TRBV5-1 and J is TRBJ2-2; D possibly corresponds to TRBD1 (6 bases). V lost 6 bases to trimming and J lost 2 bases, with 14 bases between them. This CDR3 spans 15 amino acids. The germline V gene has CDR1 SGHRS and CDR2 YFSETQ. The CDR3: CASTSGTTNTGELFF. The CDR3 DNA sequence: TGCGCCAGCACCTCCGGGACAACTAACACCGGGGAGCTGTTTTTT.

The chain is built from TRBV6-1 and TRBJ1-2; TRBD1 might be the D (6 bases). Germline CDR1 reads MNHNS; CDR2 reads SASEGT. The CDR3 is 15 amino acids. The V end was cut by 3 bases, the J end by 4 bases, with 15 bases between. The CDR3 is CASSEGAGALYGYTF. The CDR3 region has the DNA TGTGCCAGCAGTGAGGGGGCAGGAGCCCTCTATGGCTACACCTTC.

The V call is TRBV6-5, the J call TRBJ1-5; D is possibly TRBD1 (5 bases). The ends were cut back, 3 bases at V and 2 bases at J, with 11 bases in the middle. CDR1 is MNHEY and CDR2 is SVGAGI in the germline V gene. The CDR3 consists of 15 residues. CDR3 sequence: CASSYGAFRNQPQHF. The CDR3 DNA sequence: TGTGCCAGCAGTTATGGGGCTTTTCGCAATCAGCCCCAGCATTTT.

The CDR3 sequence: CASTTGRDSPLHF. CDR3 nucleotides: TGTGCCAGTACAACAGGGAGGGATTCACCCCTCCACTTT. The chain carries TRBV19 and TRBJ1-6, with D possibly being TRBD1 (6 bases). CDR3 length equals 13 residues. CDR1 LNHDA and CDR2 SQIVND come from the germline V gene (reference sequence). The ends were cut back, 7 bases at V and 8 bases at J, with 12 bases in the middle.